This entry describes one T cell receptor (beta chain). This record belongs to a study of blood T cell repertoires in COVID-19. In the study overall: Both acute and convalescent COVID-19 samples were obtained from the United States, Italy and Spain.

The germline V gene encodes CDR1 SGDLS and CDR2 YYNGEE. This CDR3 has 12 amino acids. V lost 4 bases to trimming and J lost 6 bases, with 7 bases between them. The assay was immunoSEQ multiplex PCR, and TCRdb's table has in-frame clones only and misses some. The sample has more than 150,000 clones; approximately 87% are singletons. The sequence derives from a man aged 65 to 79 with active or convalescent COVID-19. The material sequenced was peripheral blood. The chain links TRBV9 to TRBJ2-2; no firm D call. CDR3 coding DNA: TGTGCCAGCAGCTCCTACTCCGGGGAGCTGTTTTTT. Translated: CASSSYSGELFF.